This TCR beta chain was obtained from a study of human T cells and chemical hapten exposure. Study results and limitations: There was a positive correlation between PT1 expanded TCR counts and patch test score. Expanded TCRs produced significantly more large CDR3 similarity clusters than controls did.

Germline V gene data show CDR1 as SGHRS and CDR2 as YFSETQ. The CDR3 sequence is 13 residues long. V dropped 7 bases and J dropped 6 bases, with 14 bases sitting between them. The time point here: patch test 1, 2 weeks after DPC sensitization. Treatment here: therapeutic diphenylcyclopropenone sensitization with weekly scalp DPC. Extraction yielded total RNA from whole blood (unfractionated). MiXCR, run by TCRdb on the RACE reads, gives a single entry per CDR3 protein. The sample records some 52,000 distinct CDR3 sequences, roughly 11% being singletons. In regard to this clonotype: Its antigen is unidentified.

Sequenced here: whole blood, sampled in connection with sensitization to the hapten diphenylcyclopropenone (DPC). The TCR was taken from a woman in her thirties or forties with alopecia areata. Some clones in this sample may be carry-over from other donors' samples. The V and J genes are TRBV5-1 and TRBJ2-1, with a possible D match to TRBD1 (6 bases). The CDR3 sequence is CASGTDSFNEQFF. The CDR3 DNA is TGCGCCAGCGGCACGGACAGCTTCAATGAGCAGTTCTTC.